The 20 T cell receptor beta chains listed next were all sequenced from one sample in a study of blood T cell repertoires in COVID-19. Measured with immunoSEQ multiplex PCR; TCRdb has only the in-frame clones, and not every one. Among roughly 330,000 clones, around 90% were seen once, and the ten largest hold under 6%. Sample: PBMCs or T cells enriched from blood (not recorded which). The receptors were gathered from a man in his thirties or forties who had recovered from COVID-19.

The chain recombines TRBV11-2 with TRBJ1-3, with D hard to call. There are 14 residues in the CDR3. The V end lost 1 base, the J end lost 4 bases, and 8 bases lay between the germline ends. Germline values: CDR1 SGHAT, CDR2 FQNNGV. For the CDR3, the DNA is TGTGCCAGCAGCTTAGGACAAAGGGGAAACACCATATATTTT. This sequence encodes CASSLGQRGNTIYF.

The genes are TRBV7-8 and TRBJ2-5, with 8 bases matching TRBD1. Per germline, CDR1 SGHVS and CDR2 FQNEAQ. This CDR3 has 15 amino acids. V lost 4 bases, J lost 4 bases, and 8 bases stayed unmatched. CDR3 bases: TGTGCCAGCAGCTATACACGGACAGGGTTAGAGACCCAGTACTTC. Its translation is CASSYTRTGLETQYF.

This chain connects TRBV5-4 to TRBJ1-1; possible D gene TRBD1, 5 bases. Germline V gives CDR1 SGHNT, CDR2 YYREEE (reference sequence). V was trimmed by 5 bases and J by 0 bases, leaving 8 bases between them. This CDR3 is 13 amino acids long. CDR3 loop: CASRGQMNTEAFF. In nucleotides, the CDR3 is TGTGCCAGCAGGGGGCAGATGAACACTGAAGCTTTCTTT.

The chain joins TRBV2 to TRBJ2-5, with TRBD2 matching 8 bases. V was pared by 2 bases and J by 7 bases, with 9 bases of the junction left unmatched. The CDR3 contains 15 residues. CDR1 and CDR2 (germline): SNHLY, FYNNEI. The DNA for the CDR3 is TGTGCCAGCAGTGAATCGGGACTAGGAAGGGGGACCCAGTACTTC. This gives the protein CASSESGLGRGTQYF.

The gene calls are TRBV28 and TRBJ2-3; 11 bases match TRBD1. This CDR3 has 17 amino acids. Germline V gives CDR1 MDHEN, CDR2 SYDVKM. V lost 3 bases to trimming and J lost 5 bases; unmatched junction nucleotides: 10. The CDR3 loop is CASSFVPGQGAGDTQYF. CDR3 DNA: TGTGCCAGCAGTTTCGTTCCAGGACAGGGGGCAGGAGATACGCAGTATTTT.

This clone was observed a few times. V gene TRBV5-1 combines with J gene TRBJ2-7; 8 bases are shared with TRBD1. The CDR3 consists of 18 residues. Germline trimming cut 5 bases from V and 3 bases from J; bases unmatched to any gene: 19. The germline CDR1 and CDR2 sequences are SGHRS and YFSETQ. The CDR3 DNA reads TGCGCCAGCAGTTACGGACAGGGCGGCAGTTCGGGGAACTACGAGCAGTACTTC. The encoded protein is CASSYGQGGSSGNYEQYF.

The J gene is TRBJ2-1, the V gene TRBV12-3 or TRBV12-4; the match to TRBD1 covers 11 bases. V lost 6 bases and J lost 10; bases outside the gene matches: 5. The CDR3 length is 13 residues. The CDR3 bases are TGTGCCAGCAGCCCCGGGACAGGGGGAGAGCAGTTCTTC. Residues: CASSPGTGGEQFF.

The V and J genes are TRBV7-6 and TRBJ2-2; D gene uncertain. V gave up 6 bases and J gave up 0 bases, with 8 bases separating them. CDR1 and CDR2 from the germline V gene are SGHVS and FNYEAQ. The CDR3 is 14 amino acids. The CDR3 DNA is TGTGCCAGCAGTACGACAACGAACACCGGGGAGCTGTTTTTT. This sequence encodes CASSTTTNTGELFF.

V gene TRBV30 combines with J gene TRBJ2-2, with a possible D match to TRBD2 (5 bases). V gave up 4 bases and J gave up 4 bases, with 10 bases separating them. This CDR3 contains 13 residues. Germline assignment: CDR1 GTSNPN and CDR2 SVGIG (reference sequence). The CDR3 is CAWTGVGTGELFF. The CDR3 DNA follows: TGTGCCTGGACCGGGGTTGGCACCGGGGAGCTGTTTTTT. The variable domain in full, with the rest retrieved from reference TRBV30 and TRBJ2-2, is SQTIHQWPATLVQPVGSPLSLECTVEGTSNPNLYWYRQAAGRGLQLLFYSVGIGQISSEVPQNLSASRPQDRQFILSSKKLLLSDSGFYLCAWTGVGTGELFFGEGSRLTVL.

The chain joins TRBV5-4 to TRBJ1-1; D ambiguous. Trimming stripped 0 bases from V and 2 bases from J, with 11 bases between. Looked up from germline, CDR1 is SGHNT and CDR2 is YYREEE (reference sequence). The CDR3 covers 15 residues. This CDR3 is CASSLVGGRNTEAFF. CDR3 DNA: TGTGCCAGCAGCTTGGTCGGTGGGAGAAACACTGAAGCTTTCTTT.

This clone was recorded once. CDR3: CASEGERRNPSTDTQYF. For the CDR3, the DNA is TGTGCCAGCGAGGGGGAACGAAGGAACCCTAGCACAGATACGCAGTATTTT. The V call is TRBV7-9, the J call TRBJ2-3, with D maybe TRBD1 (6 bases). Germline-derived CDR1 and CDR2 are SEHNR and FQNEAQ (reference sequence). Trimming shortened V by 8 bases and J by 0 bases, and 21 bases separated the two germline ends. This CDR3 contains 17 residues.

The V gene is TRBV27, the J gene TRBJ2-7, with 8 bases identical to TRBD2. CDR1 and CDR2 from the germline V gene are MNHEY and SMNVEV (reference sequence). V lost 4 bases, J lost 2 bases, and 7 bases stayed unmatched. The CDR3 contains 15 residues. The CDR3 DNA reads TGTGCCAGCAGTTGGGGGGGTAGCGGGGCCTACGAGCAGTACTTC. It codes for CASSWGGSGAYEQYF.

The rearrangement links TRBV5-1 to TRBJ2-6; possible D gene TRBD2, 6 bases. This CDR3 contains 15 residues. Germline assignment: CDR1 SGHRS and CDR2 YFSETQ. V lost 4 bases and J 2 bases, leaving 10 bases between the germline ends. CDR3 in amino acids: CASSPSGPGANVLTF. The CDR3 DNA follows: TGCGCCAGCAGCCCCAGCGGGCCTGGGGCCAACGTCCTGACTTTC.

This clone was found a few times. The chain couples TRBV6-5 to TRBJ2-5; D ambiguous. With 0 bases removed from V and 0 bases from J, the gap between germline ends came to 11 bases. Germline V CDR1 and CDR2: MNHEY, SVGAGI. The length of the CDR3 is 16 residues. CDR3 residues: CASSYSLAAYQETQYF. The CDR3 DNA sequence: TGTGCCAGCAGTTACTCGTTAGCAGCGTACCAAGAGACCCAGTACTTC.

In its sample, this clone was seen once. This CDR3 reads CATSDFWGTVNTGELFF. CDR3 nucleotide sequence: TGTGCCACCAGTGATTTTTGGGGGACAGTGAACACCGGGGAGCTGTTTTTT. This chain joins TRBV24-1 and TRBJ2-2, with 7 bases matching TRBD1. Germline CDR1 reads KGHDR; CDR2 reads SFDVKD. With 1 base clipped from V and 1 base from J, the junction kept 5 bases outside the gene matches. CDR3 length: 17 amino acids.

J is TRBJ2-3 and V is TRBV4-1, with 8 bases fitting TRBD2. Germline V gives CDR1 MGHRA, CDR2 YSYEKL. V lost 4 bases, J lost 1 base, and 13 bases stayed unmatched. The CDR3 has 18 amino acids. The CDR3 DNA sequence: TGCGCCAGCAGCCCTGGAGTAGCGGGGCCGTGGGGCACAGATACGCAGTATTTT. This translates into CASSPGVAGPWGTDTQYF.

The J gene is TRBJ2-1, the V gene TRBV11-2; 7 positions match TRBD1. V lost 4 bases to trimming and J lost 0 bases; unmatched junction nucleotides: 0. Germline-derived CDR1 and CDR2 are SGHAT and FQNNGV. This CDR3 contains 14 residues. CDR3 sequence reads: CASSWDSSYNEQFF. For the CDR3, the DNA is TGTGCCAGCAGCTGGGACAGCTCCTACAATGAGCAGTTCTTC. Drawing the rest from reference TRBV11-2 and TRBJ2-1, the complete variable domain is EAGVAQSPRYKIIEKRQSVAFWCNPISGHATLYWYQQILGQGPKLLIQFQNNGVVDDSQLPKDRFSAERLKGVDSTLKIQPAKLEDSAVYLCASSWDSSYNEQFFGPGTRLTVL.

The CDR3 reads CASSWTSRTDTQYF. The DNA of the CDR3 is TGTGCCAGCAGCTGGACTTCCCGCACAGATACGCAGTATTTT. This chain uses TRBV7-8 with TRBJ2-3; possible D gene TRBD2, 5 bases. The V gene's germline CDR1 is SGHVS and CDR2 FQNEAQ. This CDR3 comprises 14 residues. Between the trimmed V and J ends, which lost 4 bases and 1 base, there was a span of 9 bases.

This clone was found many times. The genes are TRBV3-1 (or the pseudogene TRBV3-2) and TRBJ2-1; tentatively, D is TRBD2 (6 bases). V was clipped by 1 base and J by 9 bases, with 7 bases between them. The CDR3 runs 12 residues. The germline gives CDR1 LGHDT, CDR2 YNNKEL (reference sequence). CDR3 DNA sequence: TGTGCCAGCAGCCAAGTTAGCGGTGAGCAGTTCTTC. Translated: CASSQVSGEQFF.

CDR3 coding DNA: TGTGCCAGTAGTATGAATCGGGGGGAGACGGGGAGGACTGAAGCTTTCTTT. This translates into CASSMNRGETGRTEAFF. The rearrangement joins TRBV19 to TRBJ1-1, with D tentatively TRBD1 (5 bases). The CDR3 extends over 17 amino acids. Looked up from germline, CDR1 is LNHDA and CDR2 is SQIVND (reference sequence). V was clipped by 3 bases and J by 5 bases, with 22 bases between them. Full variable domain (rest looked up from reference TRBV19 and TRBJ1-1): DGGITQSPKYLFRKEGQNVTLSCEQNLNHDAMYWYRQDPGQGLRLIYYSQIVNDFQKGDIAEGYSVSREKKESFPLTVTSAQKNPTAFYLCASSMNRGETGRTEAFFGQGTRLTVV.